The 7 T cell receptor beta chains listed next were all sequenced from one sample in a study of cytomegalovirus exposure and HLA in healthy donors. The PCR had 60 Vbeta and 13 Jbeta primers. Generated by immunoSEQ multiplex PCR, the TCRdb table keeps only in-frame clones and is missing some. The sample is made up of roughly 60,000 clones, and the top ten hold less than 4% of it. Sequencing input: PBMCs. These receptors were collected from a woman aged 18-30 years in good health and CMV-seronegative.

Here the CDR3 reads CASSPPTGPNTEAFF. The DNA of the CDR3 is TGTGCCAGCAGCCCCCCGACAGGGCCGAACACTGAAGCTTTCTTT. The J gene is TRBJ1-1, the V gene TRBV9; 7 bases line up with TRBD1. This CDR3 has 15 amino acids. V lost 4 bases to trimming and J lost 1 base; unmatched junction nucleotides: 7. The V gene's germline CDR1 is SGDLS and CDR2 YYNGEE.

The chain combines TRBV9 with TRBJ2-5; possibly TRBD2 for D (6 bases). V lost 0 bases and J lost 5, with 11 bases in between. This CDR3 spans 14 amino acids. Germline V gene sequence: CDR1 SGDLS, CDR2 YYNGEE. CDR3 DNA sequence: TGTGCCAGCAGCGTAGCGGGAGTGGATGAGACCCAGTACTTC. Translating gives CASSVAGVDETQYF. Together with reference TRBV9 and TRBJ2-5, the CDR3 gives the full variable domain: DSGVTQTPKHLITATGQRVTLRCSPRSGDLSVYWYQQSLDQGLQFLIQYYNGEERAKGNILERFSAQQFPDLHSELNLSSLELGDSALYFCASSVAGVDETQYFGPGTRLLVL.

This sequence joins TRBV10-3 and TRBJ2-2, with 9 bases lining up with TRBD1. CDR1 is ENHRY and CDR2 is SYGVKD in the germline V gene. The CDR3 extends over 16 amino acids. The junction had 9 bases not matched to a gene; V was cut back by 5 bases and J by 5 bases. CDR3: CAISTGTGTGTGELFF. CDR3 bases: TGTGCCATCAGTACCGGGACAGGGACGGGGACCGGGGAGCTGTTTTTT.

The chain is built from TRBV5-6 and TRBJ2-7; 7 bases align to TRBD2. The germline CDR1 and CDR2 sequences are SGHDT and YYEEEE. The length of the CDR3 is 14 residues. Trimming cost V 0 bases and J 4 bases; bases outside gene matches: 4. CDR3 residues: CASSLGGGVYEQYF. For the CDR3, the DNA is TGTGCCAGCAGCTTGGGGGGAGGGGTTTACGAGCAGTACTTC.

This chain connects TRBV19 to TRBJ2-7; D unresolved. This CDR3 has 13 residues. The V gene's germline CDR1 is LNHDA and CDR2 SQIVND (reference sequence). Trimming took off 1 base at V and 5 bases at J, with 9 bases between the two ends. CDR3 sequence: CASSIVISDEQYF. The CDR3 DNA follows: TGTGCCAGTAGTATAGTCATCTCGGACGAGCAGTACTTC.

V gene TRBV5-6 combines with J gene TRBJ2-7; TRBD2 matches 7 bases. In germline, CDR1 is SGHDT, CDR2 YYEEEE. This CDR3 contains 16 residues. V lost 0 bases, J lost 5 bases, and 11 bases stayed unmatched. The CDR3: CASSLDLAGPRNEQYF. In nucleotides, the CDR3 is TGTGCCAGCAGCTTGGATTTAGCGGGCCCTCGGAACGAGCAGTACTTC.

The CDR3 sequence: CASSPRGLAGGDEQYF. The CDR3 DNA sequence: TGTGCCAGCAGCCCCAGAGGGCTAGCGGGAGGGGACGAGCAGTACTTC. The genes are TRBV9 and TRBJ2-7; 12 bases agree with TRBD2. J was trimmed by 5 bases and V by 4 bases; bases with no gene match: 10. This CDR3 is 16 amino acids long. Germline V CDR1 and CDR2: SGDLS, YYNGEE.